This TCR beta chain was captured by sequencing in a study of blood T cell repertoires in COVID-19 (dated by TCRdb to about 2020). Background on the whole study: Samples from collaborators originated in the United States, Italy and Spain and spanned both the acute and convalescent phases of COVID-19. The prospective study material was composed of cDNA or gDNA derived from T cells, B-cell-depleted T cells, or PBMCs. Deeply sampled blood TCRbeta repertoires from subjects exposed to, actively infected with, or recovered from COVID-19 were included in the dataset. The repertoires were released in a freely available public database meant as a resource for research on the immune response to SARS-CoV-2. The samples were drawn from the first 160 participants of the ongoing ImmuneRACE study and from 1,254 subjects provided by 6 global collaborators. The sample metadata nearly always contained a de-identified subject ID, COVID-19 status, age in years and sex. Where available, HLA class I and class II types were taken from metadata supplied by the sample provider and were not determined by assay-based typing. Study-wide conclusions, independent of this receptor: Clinical and demographic metadata were provided uncurated, with the amount varying by source and participant.

TCRbeta CDR3 regions were amplified from genomic DNA using the immunoSEQ Assay, a bias-controlled multiplex PCR. As for how the authors treated the data: The number of nucleated cells in each sample was estimated by amplification of reference gene primers within the assay. To quantify the absolute abundance of each unique TCRbeta CDR3 rearrangement, sequence reads were collapsed and filtered. Productive Simpson clonality was computed per sample as the square root of Simpson's diversity index over productive rearrangements. TCRdb holds this immuneACCESS table with in-frame rearrangements only. Some clones are missing; in checked studies, unresolved V genes explain under half, and the rest has no known cause. That table supplies the V and J calls and clone size; D and trimming were determined from the DNA. For this sample the table gives roughly 190,000 clones, of which around 84% were detected only once. Clones ranked in the top ten supply less than 20% of the sample.

From the cysteine up to the phenylalanine, the CDR3 has a length of 15 residues. Only the CDR3 portion is preserved as DNA: 45 bases, with reading frame beginning at the first base. CDR1 and CDR2 are read off the germline V gene as SGHTA and FQGNSA. Germline trimming: 5 bases from V, 4 bases from J; junction bases outside gene matches: 8. For this clone: Its antigen has not been determined. The record has no base qualities; no much larger clone is one base away.

Whole blood was collected in K2EDTA tubes by collaborating institutions according to the institutions' own protocols. For TCRbeta analysis, collaborators shipped samples in one of three forms: frozen whole blood, isolated PBMCs, or DNA extracted from either of those sample types. Recombination linked TRBV7-2 to TRBJ2-7; the junction holds 10 bases that match TRBD2. The receptor was isolated from a human donor in a cohort sampled during active COVID-19. Sequenced: peripheral blood. The CDR3 region has the sequence CASSGSGTSAYEQYF. DNA sequence: TGTGCCAGCAGCGGTTCCGGGACTAGCGCTTACGAGCAGTACTTC.